One and the same sample provided the 14 T cell receptor beta chains below, sequenced in a study of human T cells and chemical hapten exposure. Each CDR3 protein is one row after TCRdb ran MiXCR on the RACE reads. The sample includes 100,000 or so distinct CDR3 sequences, around 10% seen only once; the top ten take less than 2.5%. As for time point: patch test 2, 6 weeks after DPC sensitization. Treatment: therapeutic diphenylcyclopropenone sensitization with weekly scalp DPC. Source: whole blood, taken in connection with sensitization to the hapten diphenylcyclopropenone (DPC). These receptor sequences come from a man aged 35-49 years with alopecia areata. Some clones in this sample may be carry-over from other donors' samples.

The V and J genes are TRBV3-1 and TRBJ2-3, with 11 bases identical to TRBD2. Germline V gene sequence: CDR1 LGHDT, CDR2 YNNKEL (reference sequence). V shed 0 bases and J 0 bases; nucleotides not matched to a gene: 2. This CDR3 is built from 17 residues. CDR3 amino acids: CASSQDGTSGSTDTQYF. The CDR3 nucleotides read TGTGCCAGCAGCCAAGACGGGACTAGCGGAAGCACAGATACGCAGTATTTT.

The chain recombines TRBV19 with TRBJ2-3; D uncertain. CDR1 and CDR2 from the germline V gene are LNHDA and SQIVND (reference sequence). The CDR3 has 11 residues. Trimming stripped 3 bases from V and 4 bases from J, with 2 bases between. The DNA of the CDR3 is TGTGCCAGTAGTATGGCAGATACGCAGTATTTT. Translating gives CASSMADTQYF.

This clonotype appeared many times. This chain connects TRBV3-1 to TRBJ2-1, with D unresolved. The CDR3 sequence is 15 residues long. Per germline, CDR1 LGHDT and CDR2 YNNKEL (reference sequence). Trimming cost V 2 bases and J 6 bases, with 14 bases left between them. The CDR3 nucleotides read TGTGCCAGCAGCCAATTCAACGACGTAAGCAATGAGCAGTTCTTC. It yields the protein CASSQFNDVSNEQFF.

This clonotype appeared a few times. The chain combines TRBV15 with TRBJ1-1; D is uncertain. V was shortened by 0 bases and J by 5 bases, with 10 bases between the two germline ends. The CDR3 extends over 14 amino acids. Germline V gene sequence: CDR1 LNHNV, CDR2 YYDKDF (reference sequence). This CDR3 is CATSREMGGTEAFF. The DNA for the CDR3 is TGTGCCACCAGCAGAGAGATGGGAGGGACTGAAGCTTTCTTT.

The chain combines TRBV20-1 with TRBJ1-5, with 8 positions matching TRBD1. The CDR3 totals 15 residues. The germline gives CDR1 DFQATT, CDR2 SNEGSKA (reference sequence). V lost 3 bases and J lost 3; bases outside the gene matches: 7. CDR3 sequence (DNA): TGCAGTGCTAGGAACACAGGGGGAAACAATCAGCCCCAGCATTTT. The encoded protein is CSARNTGGNNQPQHF.

In regard to this clonotype: A much more abundant neighbour one base away suggests this may be a read error. The chain recombines TRBV7-2 with TRBJ1-5; D is ambiguous. The germline V gene encodes CDR1 SGHTA and CDR2 FQGNSA. Trimming took 5 bases from V and 0 from J, leaving 5 bases between them. This CDR3 is 13 amino acids long. Here the CDR3 DNA reads TGTGCCAGCAGCCCGTATAGCAATCAGCCCCAGCATTTT. This gives the protein CASSPYSNQPQHF.

In its sample, this clonotype was seen many times. This chain joins TRBV23-1 and TRBJ1-5; possibly TRBD1 for D (5 bases). TRBV23-1 is given ORF status, its function remaining uncertain. Trimming took 0 bases from V and 2 from J, leaving 11 bases between them. There are 16 residues in the CDR3. CDR3 protein: CASSQSKGKGNQPQHF. CDR3 nucleotide sequence: TGCGCCAGCAGTCAATCGAAGGGGAAGGGCAATCAGCCCCAGCATTTT.

This clonotype was found a few times. The chain joins TRBV27 to TRBJ2-7; D possibly matches TRBD1 or TRBD2 (6 bases each). The CDR3 is 20 amino acids. Germline loops: CDR1 MNHEY, CDR2 SMNVEV (reference sequence). The V and J ends lost 6 bases and 0 bases respectively, with 30 bases between them. The DNA for the CDR3 is TGTGCCAGCAGAGACAAGGGGTCCGCGAGGGGGAGGCCACTCTCCTACGAGCAGTACTTC. This translates into CASRDKGSARGRPLSYEQYF.

This clonotype was observed many times. This chain links TRBV5-1 with TRBJ2-3; 11 nucleotides align to TRBD2. CDR3 length equals 16 residues. The ends lost 0 bases at V and 1 base at J; junction bases unmatched: 1. Looked up from germline, CDR1 is SGHRS and CDR2 is YFSETQ. The CDR3 DNA reads as TGCGCCAGCAGCTTGGAACTAGCGGGAGGCACAGATACGCAGTATTTT. As protein: CASSLELAGGTDTQYF.

The chain combines TRBV12-3 or TRBV12-4 with TRBJ1-2; a weak D match, TRBD1 (5 bases). Deletions cut 3 bases from V and 6 bases from J, with 8 bases between. The CDR3 has 12 residues. CDR3 residues: CASSLQGDGYTF. The CDR3 DNA follows: TGTGCCAGCAGTTTGCAGGGAGATGGCTACACCTTC.

This rearrangement joins TRBV29-1 to TRBJ1-4; a weak D match, TRBD1 (6 bases). The CDR3 has 15 residues. Germline V CDR1 and CDR2: SQVTM, ANQGSEA. V lost 4 bases and J lost 8, with 20 bases in between. The CDR3 DNA reads TGCAGCGTTGGCCGACGACAGGTTGGAGGAGAAAAACTGTTTTTT. It specifies CSVGRRQVGGEKLFF.

The rearrangement joins TRBV19 to TRBJ1-2; the match to TRBD1 covers 9 bases. Germline loops: CDR1 LNHDA, CDR2 SQIVND (reference sequence). The CDR3 covers 14 residues. Trimming cost V 6 bases and J 8 bases; bases outside gene matches: 10. DNA for the CDR3: TGTGCCAGTAGACACGGACAGGGGTTGATGGGCTACACCTTC. This translates into CASRHGQGLMGYTF. The full variable domain, rest sourced from reference TRBV19 and TRBJ1-2, is DGGITQSPKYLFRKEGQNVTLSCEQNLNHDAMYWYRQDPGQGLRLIYYSQIVNDFQKGDIAEGYSVSREKKESFPLTVTSAQKNPTAFYLCASRHGQGLMGYTFGSGTRLTVV.

This clonotype showed up just a few times. The chain carries TRBV7-2 and TRBJ2-5; no reliable D call. Trimming left V 2 bases short and J 5 bases short, with 12 bases between. The CDR3 loop spans 14 amino acids. Germline CDR1 and CDR2: SGHTA and FQGNSA. The DNA for the CDR3 is TGTGCCAGCAGCTTACGTCCAGCTCTGGAGACCCAGTACTTC. It yields the protein CASSLRPALETQYF.

This chain joins TRBV6-2 or TRBV6-3 and TRBJ2-1; 9 nucleotides line up with TRBD2. The CDR3 spans 15 residues. CDR1 and CDR2 (germline): MNHEY, SVGEGT. Losses at the gene ends were 0 bases for V and 8 bases for J; bases not matched to a gene: 5. CDR3 in DNA: TGTGCCAGCAGTTACTCGTTAGCGGGAGACGATGAGCAGTTCTTC. This sequence encodes CASSYSLAGDDEQFF.